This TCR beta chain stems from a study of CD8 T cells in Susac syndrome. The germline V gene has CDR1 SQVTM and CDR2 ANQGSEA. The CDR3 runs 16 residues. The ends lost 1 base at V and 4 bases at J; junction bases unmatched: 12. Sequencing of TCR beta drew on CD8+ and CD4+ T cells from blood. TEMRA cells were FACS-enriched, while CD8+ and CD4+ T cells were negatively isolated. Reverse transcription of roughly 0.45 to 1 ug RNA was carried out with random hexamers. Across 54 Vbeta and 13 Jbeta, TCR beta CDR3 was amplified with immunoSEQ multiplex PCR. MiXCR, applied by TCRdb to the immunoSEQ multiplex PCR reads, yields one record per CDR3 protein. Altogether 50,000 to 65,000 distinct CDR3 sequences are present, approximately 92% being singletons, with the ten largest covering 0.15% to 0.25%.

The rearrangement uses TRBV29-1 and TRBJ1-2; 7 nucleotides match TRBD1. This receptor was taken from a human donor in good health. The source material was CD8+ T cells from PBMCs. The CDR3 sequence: CSVEGQGQHRPYGYTF. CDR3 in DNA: TGCAGCGTTGAAGGACAGGGACAGCATCGCCCCTATGGCTACACCTTC. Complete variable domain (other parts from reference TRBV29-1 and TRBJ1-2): SAVISQKPSRDICQRGTSLTIQCQVDSQVTMMFWYRQQPGQSLTLIATANQGSEATYESGFVIDKFPISRPNLTFSTLTVSNMSPEDSSIYLCSVEGQGQHRPYGYTFGSGTRLTVV.